This passage covers 2 T cell receptor beta chains from one sample sequenced in a study of identical twins. TCRdb called the 5' RACE reads again in MiXCR, with one record for every CDR3 protein. The sample contains about 730,000 distinct CDR3 sequences, 21% of which appear only once. These data were likewise used in another study, on T cells expressing NK-cell markers.

Specimen: PBMCs. The source of these receptors is a woman under 30 in good health.

This clonotype has just a few counts. This chain connects TRBV5-1 to TRBJ2-3; D not resolved. The CDR3 consists of 13 residues. Germline CDR1 is SGHRS and CDR2 is YFSETQ. Trimming shortened V by 6 bases and J by 2 bases, and 10 bases separated the two germline ends. As DNA, the CDR3 is TGCGCCAGCAAGGACCAGAACACAGATACGCAGTATTTT. Translated: CASKDQNTDTQYF.

This chain connects TRBV11-2 to TRBJ2-7; 11 positions agree with TRBD1. The CDR3 length is 15 residues. CDR1 and CDR2 from the germline V gene are SGHAT and FQNNGV. The V segment lost 5 bases and the J segment 4 bases; nucleotides outside the gene matches: 7. CDR3 bases: TGTGCCAGCAGCCGAAACCGGGACAGGGGGTACGAGCAGTACTTC. It specifies CASSRNRDRGYEQYF.